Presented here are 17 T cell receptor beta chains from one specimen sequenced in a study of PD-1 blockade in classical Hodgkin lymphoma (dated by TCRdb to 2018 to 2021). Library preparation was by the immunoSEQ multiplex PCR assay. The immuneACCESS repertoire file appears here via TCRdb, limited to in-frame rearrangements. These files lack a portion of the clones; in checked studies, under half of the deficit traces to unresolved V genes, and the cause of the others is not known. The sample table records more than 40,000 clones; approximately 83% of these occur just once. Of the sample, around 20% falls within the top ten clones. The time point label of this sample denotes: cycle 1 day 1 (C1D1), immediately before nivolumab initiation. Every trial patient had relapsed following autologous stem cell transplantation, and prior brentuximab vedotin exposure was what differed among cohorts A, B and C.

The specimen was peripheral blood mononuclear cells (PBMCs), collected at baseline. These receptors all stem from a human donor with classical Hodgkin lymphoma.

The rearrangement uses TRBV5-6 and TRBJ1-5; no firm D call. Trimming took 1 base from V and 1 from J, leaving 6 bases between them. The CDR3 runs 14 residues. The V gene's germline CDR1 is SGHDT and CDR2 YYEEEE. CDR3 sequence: CASSLFQSNQPQHF. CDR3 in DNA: TGTGCCAGCAGCTTGTTCCAAAGCAATCAGCCCCAGCATTTT.

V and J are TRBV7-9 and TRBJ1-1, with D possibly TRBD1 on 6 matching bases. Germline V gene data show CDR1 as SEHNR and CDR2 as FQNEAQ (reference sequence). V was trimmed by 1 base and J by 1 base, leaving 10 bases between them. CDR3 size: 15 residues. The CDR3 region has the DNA TGTGCCAGCAGCTTAGAGCTAGGGGGGAACACTGAAGCTTTCTTT. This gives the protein CASSLELGGNTEAFF.

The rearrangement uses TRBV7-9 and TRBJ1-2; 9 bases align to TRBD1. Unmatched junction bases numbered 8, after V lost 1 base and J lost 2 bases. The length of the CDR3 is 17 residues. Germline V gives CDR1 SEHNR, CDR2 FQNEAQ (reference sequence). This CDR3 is CASSLVGQGLSNYGYTF. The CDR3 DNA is TGTGCCAGCAGCTTAGTGGGACAGGGACTTTCGAACTATGGCTACACCTTC.

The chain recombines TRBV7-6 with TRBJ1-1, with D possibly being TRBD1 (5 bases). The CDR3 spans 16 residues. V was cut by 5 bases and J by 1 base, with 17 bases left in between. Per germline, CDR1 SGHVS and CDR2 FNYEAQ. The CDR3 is CASSPLSGTANTEAFF. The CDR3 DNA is TGTGCCAGCAGCCCCTTATCCGGGACTGCGAACACTGAAGCTTTCTTT.

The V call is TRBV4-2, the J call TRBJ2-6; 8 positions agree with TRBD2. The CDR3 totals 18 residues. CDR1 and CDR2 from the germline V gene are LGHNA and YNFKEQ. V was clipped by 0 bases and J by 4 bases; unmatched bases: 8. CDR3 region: CASSQDAGGASGANVLTF. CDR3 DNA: TGTGCCAGCAGCCAAGATGCGGGGGGCGCGTCAGGGGCCAACGTCCTGACTTTC.

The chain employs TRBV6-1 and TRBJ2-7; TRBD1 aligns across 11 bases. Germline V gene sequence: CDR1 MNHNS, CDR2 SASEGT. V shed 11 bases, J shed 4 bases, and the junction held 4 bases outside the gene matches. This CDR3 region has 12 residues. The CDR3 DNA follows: TGTGCCGCACGGGACAGGGGGTACGAGCAGTACTTC. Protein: CAARDRGYEQYF.

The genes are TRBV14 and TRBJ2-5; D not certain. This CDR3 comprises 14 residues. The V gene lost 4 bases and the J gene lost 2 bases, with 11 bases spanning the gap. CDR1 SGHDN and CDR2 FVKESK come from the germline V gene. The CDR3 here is CASSPDGRQETQYF. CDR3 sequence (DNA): TGTGCCAGCAGCCCGGACGGTCGACAAGAGACCCAGTACTTC. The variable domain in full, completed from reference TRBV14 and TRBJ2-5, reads EAGVTQFPSHSVIEKGQTVTLRCDPISGHDNLYWYRRVMGKEIKFLLHFVKESKQDESGMPNNRFLAERTGGTYSTLKVQPAELEDSGVYFCASSPDGRQETQYFGPGTRLLVL.

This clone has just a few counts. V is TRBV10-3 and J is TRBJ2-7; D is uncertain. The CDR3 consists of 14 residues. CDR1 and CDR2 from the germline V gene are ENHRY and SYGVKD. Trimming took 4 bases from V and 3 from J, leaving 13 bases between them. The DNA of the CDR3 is TGTGCCATCAGTGGTGCTGACAACCGCTACGAGCAGTACTTC. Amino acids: CAISGADNRYEQYF.

CDR3 sequence reads: CASSLSPTGVYEQYF. The DNA of the CDR3 is TGTGCCAGCAGTTTATCCCCGACAGGGGTCTACGAGCAGTACTTC. The chain is built from TRBV28 and TRBJ2-7; 8 nucleotides match TRBD1. The CDR3 covers 15 residues. V lost 1 base and J lost 3; bases outside the gene matches: 5. Germline V CDR1 and CDR2: MDHEN, SYDVKM.

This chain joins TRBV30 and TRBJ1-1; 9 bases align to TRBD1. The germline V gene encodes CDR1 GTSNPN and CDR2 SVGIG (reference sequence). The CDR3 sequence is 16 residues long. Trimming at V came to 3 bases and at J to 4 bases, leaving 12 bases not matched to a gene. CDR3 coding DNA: TGTGCCTGGAGGCAACAGGGGGCTCGTTGGTTCACTGAAGCTTTCTTT. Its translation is CAWRQQGARWFTEAFF.

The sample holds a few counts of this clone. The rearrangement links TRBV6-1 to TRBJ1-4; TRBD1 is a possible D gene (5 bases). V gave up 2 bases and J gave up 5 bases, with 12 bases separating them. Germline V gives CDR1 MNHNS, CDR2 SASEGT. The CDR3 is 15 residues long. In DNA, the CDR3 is TGTGCCAGCAGTGAAACCCCGGGACTAAATGAAAAACTGTTTTTT. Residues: CASSETPGLNEKLFF.

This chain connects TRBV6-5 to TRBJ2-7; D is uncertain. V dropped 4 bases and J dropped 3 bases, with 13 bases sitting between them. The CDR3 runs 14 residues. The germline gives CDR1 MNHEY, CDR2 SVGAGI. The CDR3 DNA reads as TGTGCCAGCAGTTCTAGAGGACGGAACTACGAGCAGTACTTC. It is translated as CASSSRGRNYEQYF.

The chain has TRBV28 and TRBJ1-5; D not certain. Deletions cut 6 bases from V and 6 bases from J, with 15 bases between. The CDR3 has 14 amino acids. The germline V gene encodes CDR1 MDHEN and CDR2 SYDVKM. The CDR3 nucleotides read TGTGCCAGCAGACCAGACCAACAGCGTCAGCCCCAGCATTTT. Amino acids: CASRPDQQRQPQHF.

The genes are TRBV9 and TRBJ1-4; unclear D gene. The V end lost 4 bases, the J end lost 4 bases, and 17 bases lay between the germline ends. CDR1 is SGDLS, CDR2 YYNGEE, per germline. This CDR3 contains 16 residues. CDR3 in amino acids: CASSSSAKGYNEKLFF. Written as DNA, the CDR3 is TGTGCCAGCAGCTCCTCCGCGAAAGGGTATAATGAAAAACTGTTTTTT. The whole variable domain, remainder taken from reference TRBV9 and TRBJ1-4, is DSGVTQTPKHLITATGQRVTLRCSPRSGDLSVYWYQQSLDQGLQFLIQYYNGEERAKGNILERFSAQQFPDLHSELNLSSLELGDSALYFCASSSSAKGYNEKLFFGSGTQLSVL.

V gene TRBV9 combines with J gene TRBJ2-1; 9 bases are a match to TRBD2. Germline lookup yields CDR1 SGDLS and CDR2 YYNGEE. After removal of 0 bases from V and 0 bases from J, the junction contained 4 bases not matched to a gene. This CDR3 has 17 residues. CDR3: CASSVGISGSSYNEQFF. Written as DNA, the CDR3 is TGTGCCAGCAGCGTAGGTATTAGCGGGAGCTCCTACAATGAGCAGTTCTTC.

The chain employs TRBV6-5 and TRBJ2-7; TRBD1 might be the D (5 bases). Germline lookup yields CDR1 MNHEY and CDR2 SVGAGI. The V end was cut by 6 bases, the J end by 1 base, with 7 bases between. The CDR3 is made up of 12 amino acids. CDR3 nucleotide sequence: TGTGCCAGCAGGGACACGTCCTACGAGCAGTACTTC. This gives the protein CASRDTSYEQYF.

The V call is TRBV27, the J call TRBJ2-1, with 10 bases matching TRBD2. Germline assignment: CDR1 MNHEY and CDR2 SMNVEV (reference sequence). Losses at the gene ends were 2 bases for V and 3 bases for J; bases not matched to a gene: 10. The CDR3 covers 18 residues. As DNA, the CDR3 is TGTGCCAGCAGTTTAGGAGCGGGAGGGGGTATTCGCTACAATGAGCAGTTCTTC. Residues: CASSLGAGGGIRYNEQFF.